This T cell receptor beta chain was sequenced for a study of blood T cells in healthy people across ages. The study's findings and limits: Age brought a roughly linear fall in TCR beta diversity measured per million T cells.

Sample-barcoded 5' priming and a J-beta primer mix drove a second PCR of roughly 7 to 11 cycles. Researchers report that each sample yielded at least 3 million CDR3-containing paired-end reads. One entry per CDR3 protein results from TCRdb running MiXCR on the 5' RACE reads. The sample carries under 700,000 distinct CDR3 sequences, 24% recorded once. V lost 5 bases and J 3 bases, leaving 14 bases between the germline ends. The CDR3 has 15 residues. Germline-derived CDR1 and CDR2 are SGHTA and FQGNSA. Comment on this clonotype: The antigen is not known.

The same sample was also used in a study of T cells of mothers and their children. From that report: Whatever RNA was extracted went entirely into cDNA synthesis, at about 1.5 ug per 15 ul. Every mother produced more than 10 million TCR beta CDR3 reads, whereas every child provided about 3 million.

The receptor comes from a boy younger than 18 in good health. The sequenced sample consisted of blood. The chain has TRBV7-2 and TRBJ1-3; weak D call: TRBD1 (5 bases). CDR3 sequence reads: CASSRPDRDGNTIYF. CDR3 DNA sequence: TGTGCCAGCAGCCGCCCTGACAGAGATGGAAACACCATATATTTT.